The 27 T cell receptor beta chains below come from one sample, sequenced in a study of shared clonotypes between healthy human individuals. Sequenced by immunoSEQ multiplex PCR; TCRdb stores in-frame clones only, minus some. The sample lists 1.6 million or so clones, around 97% seen once, with 1% to 1.5% in the top ten. The sample taken for sequencing was naive CD4+ T cells sorted from blood. Specified subset: CD45RA+ positively selected. These receptors were collected from a man aged 30 to 39 in good health.

This sequence joins TRBV7-9 and TRBJ2-7; the D is unclear. In germline, CDR1 is SEHNR, CDR2 FQNEAQ (reference sequence). Trimming shortened V by 5 bases and J by 0 bases, and 17 bases separated the two germline ends. The CDR3 runs to 16 residues. CDR3 protein: CASSRPVFRHSYEQYF. CDR3 nucleotide sequence: TGTGCCAGCAGCCGCCCCGTTTTTCGCCACTCCTACGAGCAGTACTTC.

The chain recombines TRBV19 with TRBJ1-1; no clear D gene. The germline V and J ends were trimmed by 5 bases and 4 bases, with 17 bases remaining between them. CDR1 is LNHDA, CDR2 SQIVND, per germline (reference sequence). The CDR3 is made up of 15 amino acids. The CDR3 nucleotides are TGTGCCAGTAGTCCCAATCCCGGGGTAGGCACTGAAGCTTTCTTT. As protein: CASSPNPGVGTEAFF. The full variable domain, its missing parts supplied by reference TRBV19 and TRBJ1-1, is DGGITQSPKYLFRKEGQNVTLSCEQNLNHDAMYWYRQDPGQGLRLIYYSQIVNDFQKGDIAEGYSVSREKKESFPLTVTSAQKNPTAFYLCASSPNPGVGTEAFFGQGTRLTVV.

This clone showed up just a few times. This chain joins TRBV5-4 and TRBJ1-1, with D possibly being TRBD1 (5 bases). V lost 4 bases, J lost 1 base, and 14 bases lay in between. The CDR3 length is 15 residues. Germline V lookup: CDR1 SGHNT, CDR2 YYREEE (reference sequence). The CDR3 DNA is TGTGCCAGCAGCAGACCCGGGACCCAGAACACTGAAGCTTTCTTT. It encodes CASSRPGTQNTEAFF.

The rearrangement uses TRBV5-1 and TRBJ1-2, with D possibly matching TRBD1 (6 bases). The CDR3 loop spans 17 amino acids. V lost 6 bases and J lost 1, with 22 bases in between. Germline V gene lookup returns CDR1 SGHRS and CDR2 YFSETQ. The CDR3 here is CASNSHPTRTDNYGYTF. CDR3 DNA: TGCGCCAGCAACTCCCACCCGACCAGGACAGATAACTATGGCTACACCTTC.

On this clone: The same CDR3 also results from other DNA sequences found in this sample. The chain employs TRBV6-5 and TRBJ2-1; a weak D match, TRBD2 (5 bases). The length of the CDR3 is 15 residues. Trimming took off 2 bases at V and 2 bases at J, with 10 bases between the two ends. Germline V CDR1 and CDR2: MNHEY, SVGAGI. CDR3 nucleotides: TGTGCCAGCAGTTACGCGGGTGGGACCTACAATGAGCAGTTCTTC. Encoded protein: CASSYAGGTYNEQFF.

The chain uses TRBV29-1 and TRBJ1-1, with D uncertain. The V gene lost 4 bases and the J gene lost 1 base, with 7 bases spanning the gap. This CDR3 spans 12 amino acids. Germline V gene data show CDR1 as SQVTM and CDR2 as ANQGSEA. The CDR3 loop reads CSVAVRNTEAFF. The CDR3 region has the DNA TGCAGCGTTGCCGTTAGGAACACTGAAGCTTTCTTT.

The rearrangement joins TRBV4-3 to TRBJ2-2, with a tentative D call TRBD2 (6 bases). The V end lost 3 bases, the J end lost 5 bases, and 13 bases lay between the germline ends. The CDR3 extends over 15 amino acids. Germline V gene sequence: CDR1 LGHNA, CDR2 YSLEER. The chain's CDR3 is CASSQYPRGTGELFF. CDR3 sequence (DNA): TGCGCCAGCAGCCAGTACCCTCGGGGGACCGGGGAGCTGTTTTTT.

The rearrangement joins TRBV14 to TRBJ1-2; possible D gene TRBD1, 5 bases. The CDR3 contains 14 residues. CDR1 is SGHDN and CDR2 is FVKESK in the germline V gene. V dropped 1 base and J dropped 2 bases, with 8 bases sitting between them. The CDR3, as DNA: TGTGCCAGCAGCCAAGGAAGACAGAACTATGGCTACACCTTC. Its translation: CASSQGRQNYGYTF.

This chain joins TRBV7-8 and TRBJ2-1; D tentatively fits TRBD1 or TRBD2 (5 bases each). Between the trimmed V and J ends, which lost 5 bases and 7 bases, there was a span of 24 bases. This CDR3 has 17 residues. Looked up from germline, CDR1 is SGHVS and CDR2 is FQNEAQ. The CDR3 loop reads CASSQYQSFGTANEQFF. CDR3 DNA sequence: TGTGCCAGCAGCCAATACCAATCTTTCGGGACCGCGAATGAGCAGTTCTTC. Full variable domain (outside the CDR3, taken from reference TRBV7-8 and TRBJ2-1): GAGVSQSPRYKVAKRGQDVALRCDPISGHVSLFWYQQALGQGPEFLTYFQNEAQLDKSGLPSDRFFAERPEGSVSTLKIQRTQQEDSAVYLCASSQYQSFGTANEQFFGPGTRLTVL.

The rearrangement uses TRBV27 and TRBJ2-3, with 13 bases lining up with TRBD2. Germline assignment: CDR1 MNHEY and CDR2 SMNVEV (reference sequence). This CDR3 has 14 residues. The junction had 1 base not matched to a gene; V was cut back by 6 bases and J by 4 bases. CDR3 nucleotide sequence: TGTGCCAGCAGGGGGACTAGCGGGGCAGATACGCAGTATTTT. Its translation is CASRGTSGADTQYF.

Concerning this clone itself: The identical CDR3 is also encoded by other nucleotide sequences in the sample. This sequence joins TRBV5-1 and TRBJ2-5; a possible D gene is TRBD1 (6 bases). V shed 2 bases and J shed 5 bases, with 10 bases lying between them. The germline V gene encodes CDR1 SGHRS and CDR2 YFSETQ. There are 13 residues in the CDR3. CDR3 coding DNA: TGCGCCAGCAGCTTAGGACAGTTGGAGACCCAGTACTTC. This codes for CASSLGQLETQYF.

The rearrangement joins TRBV6-6 to TRBJ1-1, with D perhaps TRBD1 (5 bases). CDR1 and CDR2 (germline): MNHNY, SVGAGI (reference sequence). Trimming left V 1 base short and J 9 bases short, with 9 bases between. This CDR3 region has 12 residues. The CDR3 sequence is CASSYWQGKAFF. The DNA of the CDR3 is TGTGCCAGCAGTTACTGGCAGGGAAAAGCTTTCTTT.

Concerning this clone: The same CDR3 is also encoded by other DNA sequences in this sample. The chain uses TRBV5-4 and TRBJ2-2, with TRBD2 matching 8 bases. This CDR3 comprises 16 residues. V gave up 4 bases and J gave up 5 bases; unmatched junction bases: 10. CDR1 is SGHNT and CDR2 is YYREEE in the germline V gene (reference sequence). The CDR3 DNA sequence: TGTGCCAGCAGCCTGCTTGCGGGAGGACCAACCGGGGAGCTGTTTTTT. It is translated as CASSLLAGGPTGELFF.

The V call is TRBV18, the J call TRBJ2-1; 8 nucleotides agree with TRBD1. The CDR3 loop spans 14 amino acids. The V gene's germline CDR1 is KGHSH and CDR2 LQKENI. V shed 4 bases and J 7 bases; nucleotides not matched to a gene: 6. The CDR3 DNA follows: TGTGCCAGCTCACTAGACAGGGGAGGAAATGAGCAGTTCTTC. Protein: CASSLDRGGNEQFF.

This clone was seen a single time. Other DNA sequences in this sample translate to the same CDR3. The V call is TRBV27, the J call TRBJ2-7; TRBD1 is a possible D gene (5 bases). Germline lookup yields CDR1 MNHEY and CDR2 SMNVEV (reference sequence). The CDR3 is 14 amino acids. Trimming stripped 2 bases from V and 0 bases from J, with 8 bases between. The CDR3 DNA reads TGTGCCAGCAGTTTAGACAGAGACTCCTACGAGCAGTACTTC. Protein product: CASSLDRDSYEQYF.

This chain links TRBV4-3 with TRBJ1-1; 10 bases are a match to TRBD1. The trim removed 5 bases at V and 8 bases at J, leaving 8 bases unmatched. Germline CDR1 is LGHNA and CDR2 is YSLEER. The CDR3 loop spans 14 amino acids. The CDR3 DNA reads TGCGCCAGCAGCTGGGGACAGGGGTACGGCGAAGCTTTCTTT. It translates to CASSWGQGYGEAFF.

This rearrangement joins TRBV2 to TRBJ2-7, with a possible D match to TRBD1 (6 bases). V was trimmed by 4 bases and J by 0 bases, leaving 28 bases between them. There are 20 residues in the CDR3. Germline V CDR1 and CDR2: SNHLY, FYNNEI. For the CDR3, the DNA is TGTGCCAGCAGTGGGGGGCAGATGATCCTTAAAAAACATAGCTCCTACGAGCAGTACTTC. Encoded protein: CASSGGQMILKKHSSYEQYF.

The chain joins TRBV5-5 to TRBJ2-1; D is uncertain. Trimming stripped 2 bases from V and 7 bases from J, with 10 bases between. CDR3 length: 13 amino acids. Germline CDR1 reads SGHKS; CDR2 reads YYEKEE (reference sequence). The CDR3 sequence: CASSFGLVNEQFF. The CDR3 nucleotides read TGTGCCAGCAGCTTCGGATTGGTGAATGAGCAGTTCTTC.

J is TRBJ1-5 and V is TRBV5-6; D is possibly TRBD1 (5 bases). The CDR3 consists of 15 residues. Germline CDR1 reads SGHDT; CDR2 reads YYEEEE. Trimming pared 3 bases from V and 4 bases from J, leaving 14 bases between. This chain's CDR3 is CASSSGTVTNQPQHF. In DNA, the CDR3 is TGTGCCAGCAGCTCAGGGACTGTTACTAATCAGCCCCAGCATTTT.

V and J are TRBV27 and TRBJ1-5, with a tentative D call TRBD1 (5 bases). The length of the CDR3 is 16 residues. The V gene's germline CDR1 is MNHEY and CDR2 SMNVEV (reference sequence). Trimming shortened V by 5 bases and J by 0 bases, and 14 bases separated the two germline ends. The CDR3 DNA reads TGTGCCAGCAGTCCCCAGGGCACCTATAGCAATCAGCCCCAGCATTTT. Residues: CASSPQGTYSNQPQHF.

V usage is TRBV5-1 and J usage is TRBJ2-7; 9 bases match TRBD1. The CDR3 is 16 amino acids. Germline CDR1 and CDR2: SGHRS and YFSETQ. V trimming: 2 bases; J trimming: 6 bases; junction bases outside the gene matches: 12. The CDR3 spells CASSLPGQGLIREQYF. The CDR3 DNA is TGCGCCAGCAGCTTACCGGGACAGGGCTTAATTCGCGAGCAGTACTTC.

This sequence joins TRBV27 and TRBJ2-2; D remains ambiguous. CDR1 MNHEY and CDR2 SMNVEV come from the germline V gene (reference sequence). This CDR3 has 12 residues. The V end lost 6 bases, the J end lost 5 bases, and 7 bases lay between the germline ends. The CDR3: CASRSGTGELFF. In nucleotides, the CDR3 is TGTGCCAGCAGAAGTGGTACCGGGGAGCTGTTTTTT.

This chain uses TRBV7-8 with TRBJ1-4, with a tentative D call TRBD1 (5 bases). This CDR3 has 13 residues. With 1 base removed from V and 8 bases from J, the gap between germline ends came to 8 bases. Germline V gives CDR1 SGHVS, CDR2 FQNEAQ. The CDR3 nucleotides read TGTGCCAGCAGCTTAGGGACAAGCGAAAAACTGTTTTTT. Translated, it gives CASSLGTSEKLFF.

This chain connects TRBV2 to TRBJ1-1; 7 nucleotides agree with TRBD1. Germline values: CDR1 SNHLY, CDR2 FYNNEI. The V gene end was trimmed by 6 bases and the J gene end by 7 bases; junction bases not matched to a gene: 11. The length of the CDR3 is 14 residues. The CDR3 DNA reads TGTGCCAGCAGCGCAGACAGGGCCGAGGTTGAAGCTTTCTTT. Protein sequence: CASSADRAEVEAFF.

The rearrangement uses TRBV9 and TRBJ2-2; D perhaps matches TRBD1 (5 bases). Germline V gene lookup returns CDR1 SGDLS and CDR2 YYNGEE. Trimming stripped 2 bases from V and 7 bases from J, with 9 bases between. This CDR3 has 13 residues. CDR3 nucleotides: TGTGCCAGCAGCGTCGCCAGGGACGGGGAGCTGTTTTTT. Its translation: CASSVARDGELFF.

V gene TRBV5-4 combines with J gene TRBJ1-1, with D perhaps TRBD1 (5 bases). Trimming left V 4 bases short and J 5 bases short, with 18 bases between. The germline V gene has CDR1 SGHNT and CDR2 YYREEE (reference sequence). There are 15 residues in the CDR3. The CDR3 bases are TGTGCCAGCAGCCCTTCGTTCTCGACAGTTACTGAAGCTTTCTTT. It encodes CASSPSFSTVTEAFF. Drawing the rest from reference TRBV5-4 and TRBJ1-1, the complete variable domain is ETGVTQSPTHLIKTRGQQVTLRCSSQSGHNTVSWYQQALGQGPQFIFQYYREEENGRGNFPPRFSGLQFPNYSSELNVNALELDDSALYLCASSPSFSTVTEAFFGQGTRLTVV.

This clone appeared a single time. V and J are TRBV5-4 and TRBJ2-7, with a weak D call TRBD1 (6 bases). V was trimmed by 4 bases and J by 2 bases, leaving 10 bases between them. The CDR3 is made up of 13 amino acids. The germline V gene encodes CDR1 SGHNT and CDR2 YYREEE (reference sequence). In DNA, the CDR3 is TGTGCCAGCAGCGCGGACAGAACCTACGAGCAGTACTTC. Protein sequence: CASSADRTYEQYF.